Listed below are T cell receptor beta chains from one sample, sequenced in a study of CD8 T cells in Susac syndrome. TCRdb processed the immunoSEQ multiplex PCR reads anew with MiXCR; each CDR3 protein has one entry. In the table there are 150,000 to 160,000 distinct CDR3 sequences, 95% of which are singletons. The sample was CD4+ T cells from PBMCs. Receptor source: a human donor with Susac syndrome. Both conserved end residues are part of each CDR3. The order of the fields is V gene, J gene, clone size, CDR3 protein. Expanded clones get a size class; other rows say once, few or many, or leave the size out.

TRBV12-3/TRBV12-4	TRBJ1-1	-	CASSADSNTEAFF
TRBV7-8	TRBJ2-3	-	CASTALSTDTQYF
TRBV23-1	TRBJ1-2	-	CASTERIDGSKGYTF
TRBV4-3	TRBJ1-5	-	CASSQEAYSNQPQHF
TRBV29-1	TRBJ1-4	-	CSVGFPGSNEKLFF
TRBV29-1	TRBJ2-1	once	CSVTLIGGNEQFF
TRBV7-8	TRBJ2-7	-	CASSSRTRREQYF
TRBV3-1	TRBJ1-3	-	CASSSGPFSGNTIYF
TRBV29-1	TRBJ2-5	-	CSVEPSRETQYF
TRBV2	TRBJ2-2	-	CASSDEANTGELFF
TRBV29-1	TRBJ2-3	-	CSVEVADTQYF
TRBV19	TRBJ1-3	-	CASSEPGQDSGNTIYF
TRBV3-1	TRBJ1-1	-	CASSRKGAEAFF
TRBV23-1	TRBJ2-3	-	CASSQVGCNTQYF
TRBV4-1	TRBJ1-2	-	CASSQPTGALGGYTF
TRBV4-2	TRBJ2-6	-	CASSQLTGGAGANVLTF
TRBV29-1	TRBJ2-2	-	CSVLNKRGPNTGELFF